The 10 T cell receptor beta chains below were found in one sample sequenced in a study of blood T cell repertoires in COVID-19. The method was immunoSEQ multiplex PCR; TCRdb's version includes in-frame clones alone and lacks a portion of them. The table records roughly 71,000 clones, around 90% of them present only once. Material for sequencing was peripheral blood. All receptors come from a man aged 50 to 59 with acute or convalescent COVID-19.

This clone appeared once. The J gene is TRBJ2-1, the V gene TRBV29-1; TRBD1 matches 9 bases. CDR3 length: 16 amino acids. Trimming cost V 7 bases and J 10 bases; bases outside gene matches: 20. The germline V gene encodes CDR1 SQVTM and CDR2 ANQGSEA. CDR3 region: CSALPRDRVGYGEQFF. CDR3 DNA: TGCAGCGCCTTACCCCGGGACAGGGTGGGTTATGGCGAGCAGTTCTTC.

The genes are TRBV25-1 and TRBJ2-7; 7 nucleotides line up with TRBD1. V was pared by 4 bases and J by 0 bases, with 6 bases of the junction left unmatched. The CDR3 runs to 15 residues. Germline CDR1 and CDR2: MGHDK and SYGVNS. CDR3 coding DNA: TGTGCCAGCAGTGGGGGACAGATAAGCTCCTACGAGCAGTACTTC. Its translation is CASSGGQISSYEQYF.

The chain has TRBV24-1 and TRBJ1-2; 9 bases agree with TRBD1. There are 14 residues in the CDR3. Germline V gives CDR1 KGHDR, CDR2 SFDVKD. The ends lost 1 base at V and 7 bases at J; junction bases unmatched: 3. The CDR3 sequence: CATSDLQGASGYTF. CDR3 DNA: TGTGCCACCAGTGATTTACAGGGGGCTAGTGGCTACACCTTC.

As to this clone: Distinct nucleotide sequences in the sample also encode this CDR3. The CDR3 DNA is TGTGCCAGTAGTATCAGGGGGCGGGAGACCCAGTACTTC. Its protein product is CASSIRGRETQYF. V gene TRBV19 combines with J gene TRBJ2-5, with 8 bases identical to TRBD1. The CDR3 totals 13 residues. Germline CDR1 LNHDA, CDR2 SQIVND (reference sequence). J lost 5 bases, V lost 3 bases, and 2 bases had no gene match.

The chain employs TRBV6-5 and TRBJ2-7; TRBD1 matches at 9 bases. The CDR3 totals 14 residues. The V segment lost 7 bases and the J segment 5 bases; nucleotides outside the gene matches: 9. The germline V gene has CDR1 MNHEY and CDR2 SVGAGI. The CDR3 coding sequence is TGTGCCAGCAAAAGCGACCGGGACAGGGACGAGCAGTACTTC. It encodes CASKSDRDRDEQYF.

The gene calls are TRBV5-6 and TRBJ2-6; 11 nucleotides agree with TRBD1. This CDR3 contains 17 residues. Germline V CDR1 and CDR2: SGHDT, YYEEEE. The J segment lost 2 bases and the V segment lost 3 bases, leaving 4 bases of the junction unmatched. The CDR3 region has the DNA TGTGCCAGCAGCTCCGGACAGGGGGCAACTGGGGCCAACGTCCTGACTTTC. This sequence encodes CASSSGQGATGANVLTF.

This chain links TRBV24-1 with TRBJ2-3; D remains unclear. CDR1 KGHDR and CDR2 SFDVKD come from the germline V gene. V was shortened by 6 bases and J by 9 bases, with 9 bases between the two germline ends. The CDR3 has 11 residues. The CDR3 reads CATSQVGTQYF. The CDR3 nucleotides are TGTGCCACCAGTCAAGTTGGCACGCAGTATTTT.

The V and J genes are TRBV5-5 and TRBJ1-2, with 9 bases that match TRBD1. This CDR3 has 14 residues. Germline lookup yields CDR1 SGHKS and CDR2 YYEKEE (reference sequence). With 7 bases clipped from V and 2 bases from J, the junction kept 6 bases outside the gene matches. As DNA, the CDR3 is TGTGCCAGCGGTCTGGGGACAGGGAACTATGGCTACACCTTC. Residues: CASGLGTGNYGYTF.

V is TRBV7-8 and J is TRBJ2-5; 10 bases map to TRBD2. From germline, CDR1 is SGHVS and CDR2 FQNEAQ. The CDR3 extends over 19 amino acids. V lost 6 bases to trimming and J lost 2 bases; unmatched junction nucleotides: 18. CDR3: CASSPLMWNSGGQQETQYF. In DNA form, the CDR3 reads TGTGCCAGCAGTCCCCTTATGTGGAATAGCGGGGGGCAACAAGAGACCCAGTACTTC.

As concerns this clone: One end of the junction fails to match germline, which may point to a read error. The J gene is TRBJ2-7, the V gene TRBV6-5; 12 bases match TRBD2. The CDR3 runs to 15 residues. Germline V CDR1 and CDR2: MNHEY, SVGAGI. The CDR3 region is CASSYSTSGGHIKDF. The CDR3 DNA is TGTGCCAGCAGTTACTCGACTAGCGGGGGCCACATTAAGGACTTC.